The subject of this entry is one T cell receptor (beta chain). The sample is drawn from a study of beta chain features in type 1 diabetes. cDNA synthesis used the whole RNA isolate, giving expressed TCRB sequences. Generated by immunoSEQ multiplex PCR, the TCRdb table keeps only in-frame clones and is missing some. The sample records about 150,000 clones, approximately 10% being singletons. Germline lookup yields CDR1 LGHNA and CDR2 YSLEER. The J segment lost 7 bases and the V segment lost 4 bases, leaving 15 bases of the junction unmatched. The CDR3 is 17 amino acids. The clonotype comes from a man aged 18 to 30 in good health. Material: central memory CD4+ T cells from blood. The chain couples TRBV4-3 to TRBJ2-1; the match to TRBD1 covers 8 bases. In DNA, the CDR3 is TGCGCCAGCAGCCCATGGTTAACAGGGGGTAGGGGGAATGAGCAGTTCTTC. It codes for CASSPWLTGGRGNEQFF.